Presented here are 13 T cell receptor beta chains from one specimen sequenced in a study of blood T cell repertoires in COVID-19. Assay used: immunoSEQ multiplex PCR; TCRdb lists only in-frame clones, some missing. Altogether around 400,000 clones are present, around 87% being singletons, with the ten largest covering 2.3%. The material sequenced was peripheral blood. Source of these receptors: a woman aged 55-69 years with COVID-19, enrolled during active disease.

This chain joins TRBV15 and TRBJ2-7, with a tentative D call TRBD2 (5 bases). In germline, CDR1 is LNHNV, CDR2 YYDKDF (reference sequence). This CDR3 is 17 amino acids long. Trimming removed 0 bases from V and 0 bases from J, with 15 bases in between. CDR3 protein: CATSRDRFSRGSYEQYF. CDR3 in DNA: TGTGCCACCAGCAGAGATCGTTTTTCTCGGGGCTCCTACGAGCAGTACTTC.

The chain combines TRBV27 with TRBJ1-1; D is ambiguous. Per germline, CDR1 MNHEY and CDR2 SMNVEV (reference sequence). The CDR3 totals 11 residues. The V gene lost 6 bases and the J gene lost 1 base, with 3 bases spanning the gap. The CDR3, as DNA: TGTGCCAGCAGACAGAACACTGAAGCTTTCTTT. Protein sequence: CASRQNTEAFF.

The genes are TRBV12-3 or TRBV12-4 and TRBJ2-2; D remains unclear. There are 13 residues in the CDR3. V lost 5 bases and J lost 4, with 8 bases in between. CDR3 nucleotide sequence: TGTGCCAGCAGTCCCCGTCCCACCGGGGAGCTGTTTTTT. This gives the protein CASSPRPTGELFF.

The V and J genes are TRBV7-9 and TRBJ2-3; 9 nucleotides line up with TRBD2. The length of the CDR3 is 16 residues. From germline, CDR1 is SEHNR and CDR2 FQNEAQ (reference sequence). The V segment lost 7 bases and the J segment 1 base; nucleotides outside the gene matches: 9. The CDR3 DNA reads as TGTGCCAGCACCCATCGCGGGGGGGCCGGCACAGATACGCAGTATTTT. Translating gives CASTHRGGAGTDTQYF. The whole variable domain, filled in from reference TRBV7-9 and TRBJ2-3, reads DTGVSQNPRHKITKRGQNVTFRCDPISEHNRLYWYRQTLGQGPEFLTYFQNEAQLEKSRLLSDRFSAERPKGSFSTLEIQRTEQGDSAMYLCASTHRGGAGTDTQYFGPGTRLTVL.

The chain's CDR3 is CASRKQGHNEQFF. DNA for the CDR3: TGTGCCAGCAGGAAACAGGGGCACAATGAGCAGTTCTTC. The chain uses TRBV6-5 and TRBJ2-1, with 7 nucleotides matching TRBD1. With V trimmed by 6 bases and J by 5 bases, 4 bases remained unmatched. The CDR3 totals 13 residues. Per germline, CDR1 MNHEY and CDR2 SVGAGI.

The genes are TRBV3-1 (or the pseudogene TRBV3-2) and TRBJ2-3; unclear D gene. The CDR3 has 14 residues. V lost 2 bases and J 4 bases, leaving 10 bases between the germline ends. CDR1 is LGHDT, CDR2 YNNKEL, per germline (reference sequence). The CDR3: CASSQRRRADTQYF. The CDR3 DNA follows: TGTGCCAGCAGCCAACGTAGGAGAGCAGATACGCAGTATTTT.

The rearrangement links TRBV5-1 to TRBJ2-7, with 9 bases aligning to TRBD1. Germline CDR1 SGHRS, CDR2 YFSETQ. V trimming: 4 bases; J trimming: 0 bases; junction bases outside the gene matches: 8. The CDR3 is 16 residues long. The DNA of the CDR3 is TGCGCCAGCAGCGGGGGAGGACAGGGGAGCTCCTACGAGCAGTACTTC. Translated, it gives CASSGGGQGSSYEQYF.

V and J are TRBV29-1 and TRBJ1-3; no definite D call. V shed 7 bases and J shed 3 bases, with 7 bases lying between them. Germline assignment: CDR1 SQVTM and CDR2 ANQGSEA. The CDR3 totals 11 residues. The chain's CDR3 is CSAAFGNTIYF. Here the CDR3 DNA reads TGCAGCGCGGCCTTTGGAAACACCATATATTTT.

The chain links TRBV28 to TRBJ2-1; D gene unclear. CDR3 size: 14 residues. Germline lookup yields CDR1 MDHEN and CDR2 SYDVKM. The V gene lost 1 base and the J gene lost 10 bases, with 14 bases spanning the gap. CDR3 in DNA: TGTGCCAGCAGTTTATTCGGGTCGCACCGGGAGCAGTTCTTC. It translates to CASSLFGSHREQFF. Based on the CDR3 plus reference TRBV28 and TRBJ2-1, the full variable domain is DVKVTQSSRYLVKRTGEKVFLECVQDMDHENMFWYRQDPGLGLRLIYFSYDVKMKEKGDIPEGYSVSREKKERFSLILESASTNQTSMYLCASSLFGSHREQFFGPGTRLTVL.

This chain connects TRBV6-6 to TRBJ1-6, with D possibly TRBD1 on 6 matching bases. CDR3 length equals 15 residues. V lost 3 bases to trimming and J lost 7 bases, with 13 bases between them. Per germline, CDR1 MNHNY and CDR2 SVGAGI (reference sequence). Here the CDR3 reads CASSYLGQGNSPLHF. CDR3 bases: TGTGCCAGCAGTTATTTGGGACAAGGGAATTCACCCCTCCACTTT.

A few counts support this clone. The rearrangement uses TRBV19 and TRBJ1-3, with unresolved D. CDR1 is LNHDA, CDR2 SQIVND, per germline (reference sequence). This CDR3 is built from 15 residues. The V gene lost 2 bases and the J gene lost 1 base, with 9 bases spanning the gap. The DNA of the CDR3 is TGTGCCAGTAGTATACCAGGAAGATCTGGAAACACCATATATTTT. Its translation: CASSIPGRSGNTIYF.

This chain links TRBV6-5 with TRBJ1-1; D might be TRBD1 (5 bases). The CDR3 runs 16 residues. Germline V lookup: CDR1 MNHEY, CDR2 SVGAGI. The ends were cut back, 1 base at V and 4 bases at J, with 16 bases in the middle. The CDR3 sequence: CASSYFPGQGGTEAFF. In DNA form, the CDR3 reads TGTGCCAGCAGTTACTTTCCCGGGCAGGGCGGCACTGAAGCTTTCTTT.

The J gene is TRBJ1-2, the V gene TRBV7-8, with D unresolved. The CDR3 contains 13 residues. V gave up 1 base and J gave up 8 bases, with 11 bases separating them. Germline-derived CDR1 and CDR2 are SGHVS and FQNEAQ. CDR3 in amino acids: CASSLGVPEGYTF. The CDR3 DNA reads TGTGCCAGCAGCTTAGGTGTCCCCGAGGGCTACACCTTC.